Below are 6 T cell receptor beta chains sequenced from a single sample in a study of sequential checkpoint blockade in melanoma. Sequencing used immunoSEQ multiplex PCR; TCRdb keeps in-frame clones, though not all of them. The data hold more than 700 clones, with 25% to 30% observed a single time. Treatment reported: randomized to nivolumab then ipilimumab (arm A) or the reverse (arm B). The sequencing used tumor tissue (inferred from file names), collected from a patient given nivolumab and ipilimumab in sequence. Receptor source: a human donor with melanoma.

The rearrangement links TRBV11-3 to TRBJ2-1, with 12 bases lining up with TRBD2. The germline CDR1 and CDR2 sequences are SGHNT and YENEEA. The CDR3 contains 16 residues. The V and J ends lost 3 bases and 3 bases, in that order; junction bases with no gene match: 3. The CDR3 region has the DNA TGTGCCAGCAGCTTTAGGACTAGCGGGGACTACAATGAGCAGTTCTTC. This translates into CASSFRTSGDYNEQFF. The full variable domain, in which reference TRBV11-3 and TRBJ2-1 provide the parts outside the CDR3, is EAGVVQSPRYKIIEKKQPVAFWCNPISGHNTLYWYLQNLGQGPELLIRYENEEAVDDSQLPKDRFSAERLKGVDSTLKIQPAELGDSAVYLCASSFRTSGDYNEQFFGPGTRLTVL.

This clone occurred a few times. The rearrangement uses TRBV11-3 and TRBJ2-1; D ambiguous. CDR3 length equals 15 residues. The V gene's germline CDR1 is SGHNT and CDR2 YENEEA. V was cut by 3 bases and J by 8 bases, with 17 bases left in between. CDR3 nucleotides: TGTGCCAGCAGCTTGGCCGGGTTTACTTTTTATGAGCAGTTCTTC. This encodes CASSLAGFTFYEQFF.

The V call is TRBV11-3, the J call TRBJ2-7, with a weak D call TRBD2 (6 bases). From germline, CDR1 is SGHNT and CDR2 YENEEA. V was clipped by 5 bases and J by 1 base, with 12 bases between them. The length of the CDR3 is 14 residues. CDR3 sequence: CASSPDGGSYEQYF. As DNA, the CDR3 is TGTGCCAGCAGCCCCGACGGGGGTTCCTACGAGCAGTACTTC.

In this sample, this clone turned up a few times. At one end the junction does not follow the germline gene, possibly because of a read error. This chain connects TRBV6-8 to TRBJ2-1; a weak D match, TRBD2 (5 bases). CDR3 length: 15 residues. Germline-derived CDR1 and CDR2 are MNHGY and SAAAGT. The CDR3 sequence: CASSDSGDTYNEQFF. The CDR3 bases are TGTGCCAGCAGTGACTCCGGGGATACCTACAATGAGCAGTTCTTC.

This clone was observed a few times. This chain's CDR3 is CASSNAGPSPGYEQYF. The CDR3 region has the DNA TGTGCCAGCAGTAACGCGGGTCCTAGTCCCGGGTACGAGCAGTACTTC. The chain has TRBV6-8 and TRBJ2-7; tentative D call: TRBD2 (5 bases). This CDR3 is 16 amino acids long. The V gene lost 5 bases and the J gene lost 4 bases, with 21 bases spanning the gap. Per the germline V gene, CDR1 is MNHGY and CDR2 is SAAAGT.

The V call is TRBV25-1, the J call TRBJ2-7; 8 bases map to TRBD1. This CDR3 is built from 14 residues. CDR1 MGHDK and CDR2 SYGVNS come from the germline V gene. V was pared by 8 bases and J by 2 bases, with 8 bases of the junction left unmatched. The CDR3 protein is CASARGQDPYEQYF. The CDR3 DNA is TGTGCCAGCGCCCGGGGACAGGACCCCTACGAGCAGTACTTC.